Listed below are T cell receptor beta chains from one sample, sequenced in a study of T-cell reconstitution after alpha-beta-depleted transplantation in children. From the PCR reads, TCRdb called clonotypes with MiXCR, one entry per CDR3 protein. The sample gives 100,000 to 120,000 distinct CDR3 sequences, about 9.3% of which show up once; about 7.3% is in the top ten. The specimen comprised PBMCs from the stem cell graft donor, sampled from the stem cell graft. The receptors here all came from a human donor who donated a stem cell graft to a child with acute lymphoblastic leukemia. The CDR3 runs from the conserved cysteine through the conserved F or W. Fields, in order: V gene, D gene, J gene, clone size, CDR3 protein, CDR3 DNA. A D gene is named only where the DNA matches it firmly. Clone size is stated in some rows and not others, as once, few, many or a class when expanded.

TRBV7-2,-,TRBJ1-5,many,CASSLDGGGISQHF,TGTGCCAGCAGCTTAGACGGTGGGGGAATCTCCCAGCATTTT
TRBV5-1,-,TRBJ1-1,many,CASSLQSTVLTEAFF,TGCGCCAGCAGCTTGCAATCGACAGTACTCACTGAAGCTTTCTTT
TRBV6-1,-,TRBJ1-2,many,CASTLTTSSDGYTF,TGTGCCAGCACCCTCACGACCTCGTCTGATGGCTACACCTTC
TRBV7-2,-,TRBJ1-6,many,CASSFAPGRTNSPLHF,TGTGCCAGCAGCTTCGCTCCGGGACGCACTAATTCACCCCTCCACTTT
TRBV7-6,-,TRBJ2-5,many,CASSLRIGPEETQYF,TGTGCCAGCAGCTTAAGGATAGGGCCCGAAGAGACCCAGTACTTC
TRBV20-1,-,TRBJ2-7,few,CSARVPGTPFYEQYF,TGCAGTGCAAGAGTACCCGGGACGCCTTTCTACGAGCAGTACTTC
TRBV12-3/TRBV12-4,TRBD1,TRBJ1-5,many,CASSFRQGYNQPQHF,TGTGCCAGCAGTTTCCGACAGGGCTACAATCAGCCCCAGCATTTT
TRBV4-2,TRBD1,TRBJ1-2,-,CASSQARDRLYGYTF,TGTGCCAGCAGCCAAGCTAGGGACAGACTCTATGGCTACACCTTC
TRBV7-9,TRBD2,TRBJ2-2,many,CASSPGGIPRTGELFF,TGTGCCAGCAGCCCGGGGGGAATTCCGCGGACCGGGGAGCTGTTTTTT
TRBV29-1,-,TRBJ1-2,many,CSVEDRGPNYGYTF,TGCAGCGTTGAAGATCGCGGGCCTAACTATGGCTACACCTTC
TRBV20-1,TRBD1,TRBJ2-7,many,CSAFSRGLTGEQYF,TGCAGTGCTTTCAGTAGGGGGCTGACCGGCGAGCAGTACTTC
TRBV6-1,TRBD1,TRBJ1-5,many,CASRATGNGNQPQHF,TGTGCCAGCAGAGCGACAGGGAATGGCAATCAGCCCCAGCATTTT
TRBV30,-,TRBJ1-4,-,CAWNRGAREKLFF,TGTGCCTGGAATAGGGGGGCAAGGGAAAAACTGTTTTTT
TRBV12-3/TRBV12-4,-,TRBJ1-1,many,CASTPPSRVGTEAFF,TGTGCCAGCACCCCTCCCTCCCGGGTAGGCACTGAAGCTTTCTTT
TRBV18,-,TRBJ1-2,-,CASSSKQGEGYTF,TGTGCCAGCTCATCAAAACAAGGGGAAGGCTACACCTTC
TRBV4-3,-,TRBJ2-7,many,CASSHLRGSYEQYF,TGCGCCAGCAGCCACCTTAGGGGATCCTACGAGCAGTACTTC
TRBV12-3/TRBV12-4,TRBD1,TRBJ2-7,many,CASSRTGNSYEQYF,TGTGCCAGCAGTAGGACAGGAAATTCCTACGAGCAGTACTTC
TRBV6-1,-,TRBJ1-5,many,CASSRSHSNQPQHF,TGTGCCAGCAGTCGGTCGCATAGCAATCAGCCCCAGCATTTT
TRBV4-3,TRBD2,TRBJ2-1,many,CASSQEADSGRAMVEQFF,TGCGCCAGCAGCCAAGAGGCCGATAGCGGGAGGGCCATGGTTGAGCAGTTCTTC
TRBV24-1,-,TRBJ1-1,many,CATLLIPGGTEAFF,TGTGCCACCTTACTTATCCCGGGGGGTACTGAAGCTTTCTTT
TRBV6-5,TRBD1,TRBJ2-7,many,CASSYPGQGYEQYF,TGTGCCAGCAGTTACCCAGGACAGGGCTACGAGCAGTACTTC
TRBV9,TRBD1,TRBJ1-2,-,CASSDRDRGGSNYGYTF,TGTGCCAGCAGCGACCGGGACAGAGGAGGTTCTAACTATGGCTACACCTTC
TRBV5-6,-,TRBJ2-3,many,CASLQRMSTDTQYF,TGTGCCAGCCTACAGCGAATGTCCACAGATACGCAGTATTTT
TRBV29-1,TRBD1,TRBJ2-5,many,CSARGGTGPQETQYF,TGCAGCGCCCGCGGCGGGACAGGGCCCCAAGAGACCCAGTACTTC
TRBV4-1,TRBD1,TRBJ2-3,many,CASSQGDTGGITDTQYF,TGCGCCAGCAGCCAAGGCGATACAGGGGGCATAACAGATACGCAGTATTTT
TRBV4-2,TRBD2,TRBJ2-5,many,CASSQALAGEETQYF,TGTGCCAGCAGCCAAGCACTAGCGGGAGAAGAGACCCAGTACTTC
TRBV12-3/TRBV12-4,-,TRBJ2-7,many,CASSFRVGRNYEQYF,TGTGCCAGCAGTTTTCGGGTCGGCAGAAACTACGAGCAGTACTTC
TRBV6-2/TRBV6-3,TRBD2,TRBJ2-3,once,CASSLSGGAPDTQYF,TGTGCCAGCAGTCTTAGCGGGGGGGCCCCAGATACGCAGTATTTT
TRBV9,-,TRBJ2-7,many,CASSGRGGGDEQYF,TGTGCCAGCAGCGGAAGGGGGGGAGGGGACGAGCAGTACTTC
TRBV9,TRBD2,TRBJ2-1,many,CASSGLAGGPSYNEQFF,TGTGCCAGCAGCGGACTAGCGGGAGGGCCTTCCTACAATGAGCAGTTCTTC
TRBV6-2/TRBV6-3,-,TRBJ2-7,many,CASSPGRGEQYF,TGTGCCAGCAGTCCCGGACGTGGCGAGCAGTACTTC
TRBV18,TRBD1,TRBJ2-1,many,CASSPGTGVFNEQFF,TGTGCCAGCTCACCGGGAACAGGGGTTTTCAATGAGCAGTTCTTC
TRBV6-1,TRBD1,TRBJ2-3,many,CASRIDRGSTDTQYF,TGTGCCAGCAGGATCGACAGGGGGAGCACAGATACGCAGTATTTT